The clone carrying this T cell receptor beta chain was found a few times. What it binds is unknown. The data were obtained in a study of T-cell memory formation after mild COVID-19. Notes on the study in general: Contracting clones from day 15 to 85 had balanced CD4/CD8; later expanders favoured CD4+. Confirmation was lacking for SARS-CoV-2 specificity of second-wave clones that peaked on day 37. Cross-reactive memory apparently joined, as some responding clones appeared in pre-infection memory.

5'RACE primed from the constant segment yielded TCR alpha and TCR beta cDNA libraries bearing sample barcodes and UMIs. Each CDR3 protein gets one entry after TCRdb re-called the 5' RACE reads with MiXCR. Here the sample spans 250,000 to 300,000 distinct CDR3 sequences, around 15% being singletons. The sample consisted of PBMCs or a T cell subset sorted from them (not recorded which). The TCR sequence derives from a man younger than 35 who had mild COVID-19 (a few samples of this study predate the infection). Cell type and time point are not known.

CDR3 sequence: CASTFVGVQETQYF. For the CDR3, the DNA is TGTGCCAGCACCTTCGTCGGGGTACAAGAGACCCAGTACTTC. This rearrangement joins TRBV12-3 or TRBV12-4 to TRBJ2-5; D might be TRBD2 (5 bases). With 7 bases removed from V and 2 bases from J, the gap between germline ends came to 14 bases. This CDR3 spans 14 amino acids.